This T cell receptor beta chain was observed in a study of blood T cells in healthy people across ages. Notes on the study in general: A roughly linear fall in TCR beta diversity per million T cells was seen with increasing age.

The table lists this clonotype with a few counts. Its antigen is unidentified. The ends were cut back, 1 base at V and 4 bases at J, with 14 bases in the middle. From germline, CDR1 is MGHRA and CDR2 YSYEKL. This CDR3 is built from 15 residues. Caucasian, healthy and from Russia, the donors were aged between roughly 6 and 95. PCR was performed a second time for roughly 7 to 12 cycles using a sample-barcoded 5' primer and a J-beta primer mix. Every cDNA molecule carried a tag from a template-switch adaptor bearing 12 random nucleotides. TCRdb re-analysed the 5' RACE reads in MiXCR, keeping a single row per CDR3 protein. In the table there are hundreds of thousands of distinct CDR3 sequences, 58% of which are singletons.

The clonotype originates from a man aged 30 to 39 in good health. The chain combines TRBV4-1 with TRBJ2-7; D remains unclear. The sequencing sample was made of blood. CDR3 protein: CASSQVPSNGYEQYF. The CDR3 DNA is TGCGCCAGCAGCCAAGTCCCTAGTAACGGTTACGAGCAGTACTTC.